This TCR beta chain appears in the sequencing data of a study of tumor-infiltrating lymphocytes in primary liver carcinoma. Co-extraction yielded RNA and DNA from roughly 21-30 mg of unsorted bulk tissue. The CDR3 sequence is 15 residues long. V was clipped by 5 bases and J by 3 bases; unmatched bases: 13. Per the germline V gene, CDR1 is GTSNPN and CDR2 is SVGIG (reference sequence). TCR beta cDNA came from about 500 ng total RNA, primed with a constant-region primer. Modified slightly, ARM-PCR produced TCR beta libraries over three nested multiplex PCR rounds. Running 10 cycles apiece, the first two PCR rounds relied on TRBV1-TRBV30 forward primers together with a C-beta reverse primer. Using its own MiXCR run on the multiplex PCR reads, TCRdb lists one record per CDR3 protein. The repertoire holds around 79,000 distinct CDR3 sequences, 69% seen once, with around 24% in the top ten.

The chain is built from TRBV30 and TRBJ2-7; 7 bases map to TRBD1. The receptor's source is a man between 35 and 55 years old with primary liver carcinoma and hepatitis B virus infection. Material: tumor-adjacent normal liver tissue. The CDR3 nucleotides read TGTGCCTGGGACCCCGGACAGGAAAGTTACTACGAGCAGTACTTC. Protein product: CAWDPGQESYYEQYF.